A single sample is the source of the 22 T cell receptor beta chains below, sequenced in a study of response to subunit inactivated influenza vaccine. TCRdb redid the calling of the RT-PCR reads with MiXCR, one entry per CDR3 protein. The sample includes about 240,000 distinct CDR3 sequences, more than 9% seen only once; the top ten take 7.8%. Source: non-naive T cells sorted from PBMCs, taken 14 days before vaccination. These receptor sequences come from a man in his fifties or sixties who received an inactivated influenza vaccine.

The chain carries TRBV4-2 and TRBJ2-3; 12 nucleotides line up with TRBD2. CDR1 is LGHNA, CDR2 YNFKEQ, per germline. The CDR3 consists of 17 residues. Trimming at V came to 1 base and at J to 3 bases, leaving 5 bases not matched to a gene. The CDR3 region has the DNA TGTGCCAGCAGCCAAGGACTAGCGGGAGATTCGACAGATACGCAGTATTTT. Encoded protein: CASSQGLAGDSTDTQYF.

This clonotype was observed many times. V gene TRBV7-8 combines with J gene TRBJ2-3; 7 bases match TRBD2. Germline CDR1 and CDR2: SGHVS and FQNEAQ. The V and J ends lost 0 bases and 6 bases, in that order; junction bases with no gene match: 9. This CDR3 has 16 amino acids. The CDR3 region has the DNA TGTGCCAGCAGCTTAGCGAGTGGAGCGGGGTTGGATACGCAGTATTTT. Its translation is CASSLASGAGLDTQYF.

The rearrangement links TRBV6-5 to TRBJ2-3, with 11 bases identical to TRBD2. Germline CDR1 and CDR2: MNHEY and SVGAGI. This CDR3 is 16 amino acids long. V gave up 2 bases and J gave up 4 bases; unmatched junction bases: 5. The CDR3 nucleotides read TGTGCCAGCAGTTACGTAACTAGCGGGAGTTCAGATACGCAGTATTTT. Translation gives CASSYVTSGSSDTQYF.

The rearrangement links TRBV11-1 to TRBJ1-6, with 12 bases aligning to TRBD1. Trimming at V came to 7 bases and at J to 0 bases, leaving 10 bases not matched to a gene. The CDR3 is 19 amino acids. Germline V lookup: CDR1 SGHAT, CDR2 FQDESV (reference sequence). The CDR3 sequence: CASNQGTGGGSSYNSPLHF. The CDR3 DNA reads as TGTGCCAGCAACCAAGGGACAGGGGGCGGGAGCTCCTATAATTCACCCCTCCACTTT.

V and J are TRBV3-1 and TRBJ2-1; 7 nucleotides match TRBD2. The CDR3 consists of 14 residues. The germline CDR1 and CDR2 sequences are LGHDT and YNNKEL (reference sequence). V lost 1 base to trimming and J lost 9 bases; unmatched junction nucleotides: 6. The CDR3: CASSQAGLVSEQFF. CDR3 nucleotide sequence: TGTGCCAGCAGCCAAGCCGGACTAGTTAGTGAGCAGTTCTTC.

Turning to this clonotype: This may be a read error, as it is one base from a much larger clone. The V call is TRBV6-5, the J call TRBJ2-5; 7 bases are shared with TRBD2. The germline gives CDR1 MNHEY, CDR2 SVGAGI. CDR3 size: 16 residues. The CDR3 DNA reads TGTGCCAGCTGTTACTCCCCGGGAGCGGGGTGGGAGACCCAGTACTTC. It yields the protein CASCYSPGAGWETQYF.

This clonotype came up a few times. This chain uses TRBV4-3 with TRBJ2-5, with TRBD1 matching 7 bases. CDR3 size: 16 residues. The V gene end was trimmed by 0 bases and the J gene end by 5 bases; junction bases not matched to a gene: 9. Germline V gives CDR1 LGHNA, CDR2 YSLEER. DNA for the CDR3: TGCGCCAGCAGCCAAGACCAGGGACAGCCTTGGGAGACCCAGTACTTC. The encoded protein is CASSQDQGQPWETQYF.

In its sample, this clonotype was seen a few times. The genes are TRBV6-5 and TRBJ2-2; D tentatively reads TRBD1 or TRBD2 (6 bases each). This CDR3 has 15 residues. V was shortened by 2 bases and J by 2 bases, with 9 bases between the two germline ends. The germline V gene has CDR1 MNHEY and CDR2 SVGAGI. The CDR3 nucleotides are TGTGCCAGCAGTTACGGGGGGCGAAACACCGGGGAGCTGTTTTTT. Translated, it gives CASSYGGRNTGELFF.

The chain employs TRBV12-3 or TRBV12-4 and TRBJ2-7, with D maybe TRBD2 (5 bases). V gave up 6 bases and J gave up 6 bases, with 9 bases separating them. The CDR3 is made up of 11 amino acids. In DNA, the CDR3 is TGTGCCAGCAGGCTACTAGGCGAGCAGTACTTC. Protein: CASRLLGEQYF.

This clonotype was counted ten times or more. This chain joins TRBV29-1 and TRBJ2-3; possibly TRBD1 for D (6 bases). The length of the CDR3 is 13 residues. Per germline, CDR1 SQVTM and CDR2 ANQGSEA. V was trimmed by 6 bases and J by 4 bases, leaving 14 bases between them. CDR3 amino acids: CSVQTGSSDTQYF. Written as DNA, the CDR3 is TGCAGCGTGCAAACAGGGAGTTCAGATACGCAGTATTTT.

This clonotype was counted at least ten times. The rearrangement links TRBV20-1 to TRBJ2-5, with a weak D call TRBD2 (5 bases). This CDR3 contains 13 residues. Germline assignment: CDR1 DFQATT and CDR2 SNEGSKA (reference sequence). V was cut by 1 base and J by 1 base, with 7 bases left in between. The CDR3 region is CSARAGLQETQYF. In nucleotides, the CDR3 is TGCAGTGCTAGAGCCGGACTCCAAGAGACCCAGTACTTC.

This clonotype has a count of ten or more. The chain employs TRBV29-1 and TRBJ2-2, with 8 positions matching TRBD2. Germline V gene data show CDR1 as SQVTM and CDR2 as ANQGSEA. The CDR3 loop spans 13 amino acids. Trimming at V came to 4 bases and at J to 6 bases, leaving 4 bases not matched to a gene. DNA for the CDR3: TGCAGCGTTGGCCGGGGGGGCCCCGGGGAGCTGTTTTTT. Protein product: CSVGRGGPGELFF.

This clonotype has only a few counts. This rearrangement joins TRBV20-1 to TRBJ1-4; D gene uncertain. CDR3 length: 16 residues. Germline V gene sequence: CDR1 DFQATT, CDR2 SNEGSKA (reference sequence). V was trimmed by 3 bases and J by 0 bases, leaving 14 bases between them. The CDR3 here is CSARSNTLTTNEKLFF. The CDR3 DNA reads as TGCAGTGCTAGGTCGAACACTCTTACAACTAATGAAAAACTGTTTTTT.

The rearrangement links TRBV25-1 to TRBJ2-1; 9 bases map to TRBD2. The ends lost 6 bases at V and 8 bases at J; junction bases unmatched: 8. The germline gives CDR1 MGHDK, CDR2 SYGVNS. The CDR3 runs 14 residues. The CDR3 loop reads CASSPSGILHEQFF. The DNA of the CDR3 is TGTGCCAGCAGCCCTAGCGGGATTCTCCATGAGCAGTTCTTC.

This clonotype was counted a few times. The genes are TRBV24-1 and TRBJ2-5, with unresolved D. Germline lookup yields CDR1 KGHDR and CDR2 SFDVKD. V was cut by 4 bases and J by 1 base, with 15 bases left in between. The CDR3 has 16 residues. This CDR3 is CATSDASPRSQETQYF. The CDR3 bases are TGTGCCACCAGTGACGCCAGTCCCCGTTCCCAAGAGACCCAGTACTTC.

This clonotype was seen a handful of times. The rearrangement joins TRBV11-1 to TRBJ2-2; D not certain. Germline lookup yields CDR1 SGHAT and CDR2 FQDESV (reference sequence). V was trimmed by 6 bases and J by 8 bases, leaving 16 bases between them. The CDR3 extends over 14 amino acids. CDR3 bases: TGTGCCAGCAGAGCCGGTACGGCGAATGGGGAGCTGTTTTTT. Residues: CASRAGTANGELFF. Combining the CDR3 with reference TRBV11-1 and TRBJ2-2 gives the whole variable domain EAEVAQSPRYKITEKSQAVAFWCDPISGHATLYWYRQILGQGPELLVQFQDESVVDDSQLPKDRFSAERLKGVDSTLKIQPAELGDSAMYLCASRAGTANGELFFGEGSRLTVL.

This clonotype has ten or more counts. The chain combines TRBV5-5 with TRBJ2-7, with D unclear. Germline V gene sequence: CDR1 SGHKS, CDR2 YYEKEE (reference sequence). The CDR3 runs to 16 residues. V was clipped by 3 bases and J by 7 bases, with 23 bases between them. The CDR3 protein is CASSSSWNTDLGEQYF. As DNA, the CDR3 is TGTGCCAGCAGCTCGTCTTGGAACACGGATTTAGGGGAGCAGTACTTC. Full variable domain (outside the CDR3, taken from reference TRBV5-5 and TRBJ2-7): DAGVTQSPTHLIKTRGQQVTLRCSPISGHKSVSWYQQVLGQGPQFIFQYYEKEERGRGNFPDRFSARQFPNYSSELNVNALLLGDSALYLCASSSSWNTDLGEQYFGPGTRLTVT.

This chain joins TRBV7-9 and TRBJ1-1; a possible D gene is TRBD1 (5 bases). The V gene lost 5 bases and the J gene lost 6 bases, with 16 bases spanning the gap. The CDR3 loop spans 14 amino acids. Germline V gene lookup returns CDR1 SEHNR and CDR2 FQNEAQ (reference sequence). The CDR3 spells CASSQWRDPSEAFF. The CDR3, as DNA: TGTGCCAGCAGCCAGTGGCGGGACCCCTCTGAAGCTTTCTTT.

This clonotype came up a few times. V gene TRBV11-2 combines with J gene TRBJ2-1; a possible D gene is TRBD2 (5 bases). Germline V CDR1 and CDR2: SGHAT, FQNNGV. The germline V and J ends were trimmed by 0 bases and 15 bases, with 15 bases remaining between them. There are 13 residues in the CDR3. The CDR3 DNA sequence: TGTGCCAGCAGCTTAGAGGCGGGCGGAAGAGGGTTCTTC. Its translation: CASSLEAGGRGFF.

The chain carries TRBV5-1 and TRBJ2-7, with TRBD1 identical over 9 bases. This CDR3 contains 14 residues. V trimming: 4 bases; J trimming: 4 bases; junction bases outside the gene matches: 6. Germline CDR1 and CDR2: SGHRS and YFSETQ. DNA of the CDR3: TGCGCCAGCAGCCCGGCGGGACAGGGATACGAGCAGTACTTC. Amino acid sequence: CASSPAGQGYEQYF.

The gene calls are TRBV11-2 and TRBJ2-7; possible D gene TRBD2, 7 bases. With 6 bases removed from V and 5 bases from J, the gap between germline ends came to 20 bases. Germline-derived CDR1 and CDR2 are SGHAT and FQNNGV. This CDR3 is 15 amino acids long. The CDR3 region is CASRSIWGGKDEQYF. The CDR3 DNA reads TGTGCCAGCAGATCCATCTGGGGGGGCAAAGACGAGCAGTACTTC.

This clonotype occurred a few times. This chain links TRBV27 with TRBJ2-1; 11 bases map to TRBD2. This CDR3 contains 15 residues. The junction had 5 bases not matched to a gene; V was cut back by 3 bases and J by 7 bases. Germline CDR1 MNHEY, CDR2 SMNVEV (reference sequence). The CDR3 bases are TGTGCCAGCAGTTTTAGCGGGGGGGCCATTAATGAGCAGTTCTTC. Translation: CASSFSGGAINEQFF.